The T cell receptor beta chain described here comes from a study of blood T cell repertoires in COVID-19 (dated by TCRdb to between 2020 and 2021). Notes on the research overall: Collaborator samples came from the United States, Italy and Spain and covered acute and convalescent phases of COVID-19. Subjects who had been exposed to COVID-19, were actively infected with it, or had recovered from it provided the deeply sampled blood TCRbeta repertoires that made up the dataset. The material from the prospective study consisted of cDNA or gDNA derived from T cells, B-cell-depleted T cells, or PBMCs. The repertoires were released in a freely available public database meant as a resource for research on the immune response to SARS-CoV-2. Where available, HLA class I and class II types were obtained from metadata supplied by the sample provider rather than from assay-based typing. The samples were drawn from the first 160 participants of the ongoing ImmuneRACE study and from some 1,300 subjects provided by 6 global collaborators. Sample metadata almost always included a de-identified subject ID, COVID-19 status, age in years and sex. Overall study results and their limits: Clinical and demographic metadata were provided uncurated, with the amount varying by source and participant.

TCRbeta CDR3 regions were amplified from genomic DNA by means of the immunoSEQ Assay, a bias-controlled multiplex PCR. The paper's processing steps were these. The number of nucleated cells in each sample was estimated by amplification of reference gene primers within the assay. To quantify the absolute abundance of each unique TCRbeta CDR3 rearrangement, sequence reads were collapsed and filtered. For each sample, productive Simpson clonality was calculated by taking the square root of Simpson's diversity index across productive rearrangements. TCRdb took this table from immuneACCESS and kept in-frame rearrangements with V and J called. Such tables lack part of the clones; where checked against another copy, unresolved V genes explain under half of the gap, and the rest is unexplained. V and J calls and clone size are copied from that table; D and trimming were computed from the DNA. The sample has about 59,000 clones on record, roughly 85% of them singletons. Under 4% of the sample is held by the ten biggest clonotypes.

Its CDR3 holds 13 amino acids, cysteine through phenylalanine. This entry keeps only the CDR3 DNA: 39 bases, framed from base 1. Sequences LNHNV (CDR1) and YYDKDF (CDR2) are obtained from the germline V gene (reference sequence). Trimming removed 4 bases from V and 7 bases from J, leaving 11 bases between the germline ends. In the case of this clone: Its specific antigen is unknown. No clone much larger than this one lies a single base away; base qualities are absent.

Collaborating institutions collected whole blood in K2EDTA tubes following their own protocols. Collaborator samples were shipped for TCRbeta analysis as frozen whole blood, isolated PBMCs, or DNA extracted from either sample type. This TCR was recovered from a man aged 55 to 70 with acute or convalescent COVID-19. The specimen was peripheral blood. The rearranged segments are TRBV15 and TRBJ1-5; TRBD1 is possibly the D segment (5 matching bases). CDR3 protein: CATSKQAQQPQHF. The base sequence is TGTGCCACCAGCAAACAGGCCCAGCAGCCCCAGCATTTT.